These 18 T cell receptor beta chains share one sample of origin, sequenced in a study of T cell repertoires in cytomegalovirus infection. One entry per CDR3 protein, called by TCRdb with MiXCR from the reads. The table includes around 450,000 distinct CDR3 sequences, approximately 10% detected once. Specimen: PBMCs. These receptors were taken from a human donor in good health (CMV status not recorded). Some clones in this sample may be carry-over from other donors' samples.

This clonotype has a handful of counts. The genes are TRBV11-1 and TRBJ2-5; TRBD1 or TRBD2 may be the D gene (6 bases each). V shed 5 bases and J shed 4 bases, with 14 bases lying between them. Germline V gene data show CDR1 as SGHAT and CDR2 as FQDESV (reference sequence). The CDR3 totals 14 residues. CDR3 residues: CASSPRGPGETQYF. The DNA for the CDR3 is TGTGCCAGCAGCCCCCGGGGGCCGGGAGAGACCCAGTACTTC.

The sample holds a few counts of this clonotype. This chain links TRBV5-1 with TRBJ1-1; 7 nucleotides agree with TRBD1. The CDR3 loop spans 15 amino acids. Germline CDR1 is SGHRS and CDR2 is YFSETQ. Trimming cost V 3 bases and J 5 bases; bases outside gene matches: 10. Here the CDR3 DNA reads TGCGCCAGCAGCTATAACAGGGGCCCTGGAACTGAAGCTTTCTTT. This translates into CASSYNRGPGTEAFF.

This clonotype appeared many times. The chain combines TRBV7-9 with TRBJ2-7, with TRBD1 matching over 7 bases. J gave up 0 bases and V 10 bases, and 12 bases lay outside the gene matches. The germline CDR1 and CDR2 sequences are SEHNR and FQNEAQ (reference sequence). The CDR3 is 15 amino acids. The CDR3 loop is CATQTGLAGSYEQYF. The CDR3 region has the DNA TGTGCCACCCAGACAGGGCTGGCCGGCTCCTACGAGCAGTACTTC.

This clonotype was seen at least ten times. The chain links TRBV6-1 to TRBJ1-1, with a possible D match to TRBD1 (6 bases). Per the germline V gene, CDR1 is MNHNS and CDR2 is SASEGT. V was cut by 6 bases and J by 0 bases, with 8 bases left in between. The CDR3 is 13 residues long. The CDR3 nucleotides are TGTGCCAGCAGAGACAGGATGAACACTGAAGCTTTCTTT. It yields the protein CASRDRMNTEAFF.

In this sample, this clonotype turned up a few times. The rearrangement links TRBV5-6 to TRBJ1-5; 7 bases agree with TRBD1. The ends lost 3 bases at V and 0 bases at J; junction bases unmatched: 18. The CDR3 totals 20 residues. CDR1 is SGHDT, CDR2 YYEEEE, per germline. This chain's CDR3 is CASSSGVGGRGLYSNQPQHF. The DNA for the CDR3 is TGTGCCAGCAGCTCGGGAGTCGGCGGAAGGGGGCTGTATAGCAATCAGCCCCAGCATTTT.

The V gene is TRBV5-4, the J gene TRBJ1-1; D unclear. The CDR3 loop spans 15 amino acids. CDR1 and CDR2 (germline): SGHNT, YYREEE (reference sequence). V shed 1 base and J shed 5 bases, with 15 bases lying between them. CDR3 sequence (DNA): TGTGCCAGCAGCTTGCTCGGGAAGGGAGTTACTGAAGCTTTCTTT. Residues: CASSLLGKGVTEAFF.

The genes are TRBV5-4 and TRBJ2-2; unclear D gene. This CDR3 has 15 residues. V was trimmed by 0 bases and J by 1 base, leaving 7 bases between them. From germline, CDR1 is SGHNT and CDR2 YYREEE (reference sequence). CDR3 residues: CASSLAIGNTGELFF. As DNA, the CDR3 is TGTGCCAGCAGCTTGGCCATAGGGAACACCGGGGAGCTGTTTTTT.

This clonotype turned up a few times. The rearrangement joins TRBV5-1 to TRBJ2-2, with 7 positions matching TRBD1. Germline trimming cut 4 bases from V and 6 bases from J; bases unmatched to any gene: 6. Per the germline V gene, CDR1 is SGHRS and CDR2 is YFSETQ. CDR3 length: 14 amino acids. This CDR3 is CASSPGTEAGELFF. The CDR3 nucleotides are TGCGCCAGCAGCCCCGGGACAGAGGCCGGGGAGCTGTTTTTT.

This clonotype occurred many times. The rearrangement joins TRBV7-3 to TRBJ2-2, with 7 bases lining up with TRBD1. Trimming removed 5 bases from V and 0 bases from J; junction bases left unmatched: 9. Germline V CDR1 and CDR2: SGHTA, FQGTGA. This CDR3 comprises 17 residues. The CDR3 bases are TGTGCCAGCAGCCCCTCCGGGACAGAAACGAACACCGGGGAGCTGTTTTTT. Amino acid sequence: CASSPSGTETNTGELFF. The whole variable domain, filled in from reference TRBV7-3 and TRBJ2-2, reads GAGVSQTPSNKVTEKGKYVELRCDPISGHTALYWYRQSLGQGPEFLIYFQGTGAADDSGLPNDRFFAVRPEGSVSTLKIQRTERGDSAVYLCASSPSGTETNTGELFFGEGSRLTVL.

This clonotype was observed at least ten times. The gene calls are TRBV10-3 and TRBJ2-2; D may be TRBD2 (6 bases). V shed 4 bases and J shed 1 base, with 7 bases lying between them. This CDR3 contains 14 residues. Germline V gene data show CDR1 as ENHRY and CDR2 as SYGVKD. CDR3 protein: CAISGDWNTGELFF. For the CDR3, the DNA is TGTGCCATCAGTGGGGACTGGAACACCGGGGAGCTGTTTTTT.

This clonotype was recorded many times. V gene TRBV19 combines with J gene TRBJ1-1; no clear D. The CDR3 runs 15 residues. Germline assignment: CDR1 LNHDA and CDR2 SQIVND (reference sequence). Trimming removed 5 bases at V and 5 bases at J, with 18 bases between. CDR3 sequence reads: CASSPRRGIGTEAFF. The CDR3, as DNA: TGTGCCAGTAGTCCAAGGCGGGGTATAGGGACTGAAGCTTTCTTT.

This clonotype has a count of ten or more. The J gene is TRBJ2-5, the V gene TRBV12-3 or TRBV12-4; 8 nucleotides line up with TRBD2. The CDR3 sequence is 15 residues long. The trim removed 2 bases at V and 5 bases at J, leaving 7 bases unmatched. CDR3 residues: CASSLNGGAGETQYF. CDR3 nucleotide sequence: TGTGCCAGCAGTTTAAACGGGGGGGCCGGGGAGACCCAGTACTTC.

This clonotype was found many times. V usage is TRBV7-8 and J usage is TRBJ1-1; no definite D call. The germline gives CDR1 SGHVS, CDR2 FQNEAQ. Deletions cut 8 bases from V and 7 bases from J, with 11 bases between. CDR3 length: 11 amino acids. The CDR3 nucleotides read TGTGCCAGCGGTGGACGGCTTGAAGCTTTCTTT. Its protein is CASGGRLEAFF.

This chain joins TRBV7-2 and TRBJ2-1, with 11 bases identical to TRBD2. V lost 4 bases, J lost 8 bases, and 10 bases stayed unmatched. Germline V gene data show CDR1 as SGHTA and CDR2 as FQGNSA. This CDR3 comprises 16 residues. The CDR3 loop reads CASSSTLLAGGDEQFF. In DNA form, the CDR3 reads TGTGCCAGCAGCTCCACGTTGCTAGCGGGGGGAGATGAGCAGTTCTTC.

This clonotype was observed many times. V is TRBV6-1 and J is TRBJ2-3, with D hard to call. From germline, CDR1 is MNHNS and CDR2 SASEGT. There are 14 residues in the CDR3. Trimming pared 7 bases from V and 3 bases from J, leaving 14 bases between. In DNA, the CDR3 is TGTGCCAGCACCTTGACACCTTTGACAGATACGCAGTATTTT. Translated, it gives CASTLTPLTDTQYF.

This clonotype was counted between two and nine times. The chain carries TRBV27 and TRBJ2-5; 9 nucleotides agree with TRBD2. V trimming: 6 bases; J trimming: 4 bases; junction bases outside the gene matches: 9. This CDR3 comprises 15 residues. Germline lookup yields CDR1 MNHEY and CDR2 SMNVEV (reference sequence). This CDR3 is CASRHGGGAGETQYF. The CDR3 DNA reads TGTGCCAGCAGACACGGCGGGGGGGCCGGAGAGACCCAGTACTTC.

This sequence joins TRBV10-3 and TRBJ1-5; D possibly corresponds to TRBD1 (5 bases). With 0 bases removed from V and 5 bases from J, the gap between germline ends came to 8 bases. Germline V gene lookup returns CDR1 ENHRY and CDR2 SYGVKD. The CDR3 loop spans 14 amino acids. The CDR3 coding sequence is TGTGCCATCAGTGAGTCGGGGCCTGATCAGCCCCAGCATTTT. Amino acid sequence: CAISESGPDQPQHF.

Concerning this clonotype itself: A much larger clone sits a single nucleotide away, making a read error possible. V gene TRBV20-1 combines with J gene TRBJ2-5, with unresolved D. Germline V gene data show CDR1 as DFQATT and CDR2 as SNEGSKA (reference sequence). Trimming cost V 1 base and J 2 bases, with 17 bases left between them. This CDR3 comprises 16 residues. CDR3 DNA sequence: TGCAGTGCTAGAGTACCAAAAGCGACCCTACAAGAGACCCAGTACTTC. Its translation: CSARVPKATLQETQYF.